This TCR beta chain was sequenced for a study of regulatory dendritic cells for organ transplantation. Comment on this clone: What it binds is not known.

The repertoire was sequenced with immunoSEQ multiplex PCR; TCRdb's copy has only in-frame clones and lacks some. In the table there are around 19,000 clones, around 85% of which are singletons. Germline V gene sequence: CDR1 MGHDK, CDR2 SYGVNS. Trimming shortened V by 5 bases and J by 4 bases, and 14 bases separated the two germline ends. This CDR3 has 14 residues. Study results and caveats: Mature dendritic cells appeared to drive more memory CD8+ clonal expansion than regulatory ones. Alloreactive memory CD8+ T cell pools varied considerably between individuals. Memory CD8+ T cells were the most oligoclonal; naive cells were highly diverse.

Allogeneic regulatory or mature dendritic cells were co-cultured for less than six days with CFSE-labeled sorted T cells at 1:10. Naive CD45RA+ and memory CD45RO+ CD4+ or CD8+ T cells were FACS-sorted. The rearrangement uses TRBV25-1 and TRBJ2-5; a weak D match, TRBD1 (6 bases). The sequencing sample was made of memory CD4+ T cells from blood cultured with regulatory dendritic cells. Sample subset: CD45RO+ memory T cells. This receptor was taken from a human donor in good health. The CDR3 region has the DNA TGTGCCAGCAGTTATGGACAGATCTTAGAGACCCAGTACTTC. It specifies CASSYGQILETQYF.